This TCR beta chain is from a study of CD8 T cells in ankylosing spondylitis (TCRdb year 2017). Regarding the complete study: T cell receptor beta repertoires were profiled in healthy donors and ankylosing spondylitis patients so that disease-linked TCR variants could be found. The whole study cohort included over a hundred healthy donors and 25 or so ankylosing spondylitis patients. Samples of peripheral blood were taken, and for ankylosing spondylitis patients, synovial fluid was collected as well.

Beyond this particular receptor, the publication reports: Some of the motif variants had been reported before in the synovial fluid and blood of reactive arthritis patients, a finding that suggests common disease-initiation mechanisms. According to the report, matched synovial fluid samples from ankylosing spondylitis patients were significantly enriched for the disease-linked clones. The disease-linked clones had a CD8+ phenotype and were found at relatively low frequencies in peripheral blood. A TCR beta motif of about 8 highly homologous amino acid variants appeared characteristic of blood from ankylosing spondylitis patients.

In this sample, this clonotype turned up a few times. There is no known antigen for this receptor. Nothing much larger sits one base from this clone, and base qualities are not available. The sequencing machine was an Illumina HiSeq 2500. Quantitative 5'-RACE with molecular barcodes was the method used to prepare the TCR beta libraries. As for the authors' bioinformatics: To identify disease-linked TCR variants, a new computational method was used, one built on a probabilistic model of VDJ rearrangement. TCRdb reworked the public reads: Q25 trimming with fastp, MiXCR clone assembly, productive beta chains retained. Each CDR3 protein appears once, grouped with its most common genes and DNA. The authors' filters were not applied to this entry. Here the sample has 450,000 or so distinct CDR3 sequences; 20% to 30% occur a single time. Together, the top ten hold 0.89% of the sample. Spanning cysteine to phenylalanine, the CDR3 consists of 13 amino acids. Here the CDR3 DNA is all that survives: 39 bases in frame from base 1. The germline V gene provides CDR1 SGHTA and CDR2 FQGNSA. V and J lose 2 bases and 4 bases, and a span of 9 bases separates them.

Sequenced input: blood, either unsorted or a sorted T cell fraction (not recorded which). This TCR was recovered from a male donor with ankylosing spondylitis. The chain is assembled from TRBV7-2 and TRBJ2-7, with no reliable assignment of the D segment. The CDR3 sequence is CASSLNPGYEQYF. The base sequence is TGTGCCAGCAGCTTAAACCCGGGTTACGAGCAGTACTTC. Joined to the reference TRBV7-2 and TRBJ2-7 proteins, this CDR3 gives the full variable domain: GAGVSQSPSNKVTEKGKDVELRCDPISGHTALYWYRQSLGQGLEFLIYFQGNSAPDKSGLPSDRFSAERTGGSVSTLTIQRTQQEDSAVYLCASSLNPGYEQYFGPGTRLTVT.